Only a few counts were recorded for the clone carrying this TCR beta chain. V lost 1 base and J lost 4; bases outside the gene matches: 5. The germline gives CDR1 MRHNA, CDR2 SNTAGT. The CDR3 sequence is 16 residues long. This table comes from immunoSEQ multiplex PCR, and its TCRdb copy is limited to in-frame clones, with some not included. The data hold 45,000 or so clones, with approximately 91% observed a single time. The entry originates in a study of OX40 agonist ivuxolimab in advanced cancers. About the study: As their treatment, patients were administered ivuxolimab, an agonistic anti-OX40 (CD134) antibody. Eligibility rules accepted prior anti-PD-1, anti-PD-L1 or anti-CTLA-4 therapy, and under 45% had some.

This material consisted of CD4+ or CD8+ T cells sorted from blood, taken in a trial of the OX40 agonist ivuxolimab. This chain joins TRBV6-4 and TRBJ2-3; 10 bases are shared with TRBD1. This sequence originates from an adult with an advanced solid tumor such as melanoma, head and neck, liver or kidney cancer. The CDR3 nucleotides are TGTGCCAGCAGTGACTACGGGACAGGGGTCGCAGATACGCAGTATTTT. Its translation: CASSDYGTGVADTQYF.